Following are 6 T cell receptor beta chains from one sample sequenced in a study of monozygotic twins with inflammatory bowel disease. From its re-call of the 5' RACE reads, TCRdb lists each CDR3 protein once, without DNA. The listing records hundreds of thousands of distinct CDR3 sequences. The sample consisted of blood. The origin of the receptors is a human donor with ulcerative colitis or Crohn's disease, or a healthy co-twin of an affected twin (not recorded which).

This sequence joins TRBV25-1 and TRBJ2-1; TCRdb calls TRBD2, which cannot be checked without DNA. In germline, CDR1 is MGHDK, CDR2 SYGVNS. The CDR3 is 13 residues long. This CDR3 reads CASRLAGGNEQFF.

This chain joins TRBV7-9 and TRBJ2-6. CDR1 and CDR2 (germline): SEHNR, FQNEAQ (reference sequence). The CDR3 sequence is 13 residues long. This CDR3 is CASSRQGLDVLTF.

The J gene is TRBJ2-3, the V gene TRBV12-3 or TRBV12-4; the TCRdb call, TRBD2, lacks DNA for checking. The CDR3 length is 16 residues. CDR3: CASSPTSGRSTDTQYF.

The chain is built from TRBV10-3 and TRBJ1-4; TCRdb proposes TRBD1, but this gene call is untestable without DNA. The CDR3 extends over 13 amino acids. Germline V lookup: CDR1 ENHRY, CDR2 SYGVKD. The CDR3 region is CATRGESNEKLFF.

J is TRBJ2-3 and V is TRBV11-2; TCRdb's assignment of TRBD1 cannot be checked, as there is no DNA. Germline lookup yields CDR1 SGHAT and CDR2 FQNNGV. The CDR3 length is 17 residues. Here the CDR3 reads CASSLRPSALSTDTQYF.

This rearrangement joins TRBV12-3 or TRBV12-4 to TRBJ2-4; there is no DNA to check the TCRdb D call of TRBD2. The CDR3 length is 17 residues. CDR3 protein: CASSFGLGGGAKNIQYF.